The clone carrying this T cell receptor beta chain was observed a few times. Antigen unknown. The sample originates from a study of cytomegalovirus exposure and HLA in healthy donors. Notes on the study in general: Prior analysis indicated that the majority of TCR beta V segments exhibited productivity approximately 87% or approximately 30% of the time.

PCR primers comprised 60 Vbeta and 13 Jbeta primers. Data came from immunoSEQ multiplex PCR; TCRdb stores just in-frame clones and leaves some out. The table shows 100,000 to 150,000 clones, with around 82% occurring only once. Trimming removed 4 bases from V and 1 base from J, with 18 bases in between. Per the germline V gene, CDR1 is SGHKS and CDR2 is YYEKEE (reference sequence). This CDR3 is 16 amino acids long. V gene TRBV5-5 combines with J gene TRBJ2-7; maybe TRBD2 (6 bases). Sequenced sample: PBMCs. This sequence originates from a man aged 30 to 39 in good health and CMV-seropositive. The DNA for the CDR3 is TGTGCCAGCAGCCTGCGATTTGGGGGGACTTCCTACGAGCAGTACTTC. This encodes CASSLRFGGTSYEQYF.